This TCR beta chain appears in the sequencing data of a study of T-cell memory formation after mild COVID-19. Whole-study findings and limits: CD4/CD8 balance characterized clones contracting day 15 to 85, and CD4+ skew characterized later expanders.

This clonotype was observed a few times. Its antigen is currently unknown. V was pared by 5 bases and J by 3 bases, with 5 bases of the junction left unmatched. CDR3 length: 15 amino acids. The TCR alpha and TCR beta cDNA libraries, bearing sample barcodes and UMIs, were generated by 5'RACE using constant-segment primers. Each CDR3 protein gets one entry after TCRdb re-called the 5' RACE reads with MiXCR. The sample carries hundreds of thousands of distinct CDR3 sequences, roughly 25% recorded once. This receptor was identified in an adult woman who had mild COVID-19 (a few samples of this study predate the infection). Cell type and time point are not known. The chain has TRBV12-3 or TRBV12-4 and TRBJ1-3; 9 bases map to TRBD1. Sequencing used PBMCs or a T cell subset sorted from them (not recorded which). The CDR3 region is CASSTGGLGGNTIYF. In DNA, the CDR3 is TGTGCCAGCAGTACAGGGGGCTTGGGTGGAAACACCATATATTTT.